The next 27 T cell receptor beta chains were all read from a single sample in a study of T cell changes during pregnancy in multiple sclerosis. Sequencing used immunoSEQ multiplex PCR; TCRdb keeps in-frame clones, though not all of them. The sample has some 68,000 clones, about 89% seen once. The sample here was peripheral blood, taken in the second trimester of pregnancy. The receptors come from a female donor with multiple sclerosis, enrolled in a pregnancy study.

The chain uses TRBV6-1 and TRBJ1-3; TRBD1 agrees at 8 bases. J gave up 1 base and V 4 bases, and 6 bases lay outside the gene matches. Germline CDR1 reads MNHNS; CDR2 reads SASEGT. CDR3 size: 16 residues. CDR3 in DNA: TGTGCCAGCAGTGTGACAGGGGTAGGATCTGGAAACACCATATATTTT. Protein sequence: CASSVTGVGSGNTIYF.

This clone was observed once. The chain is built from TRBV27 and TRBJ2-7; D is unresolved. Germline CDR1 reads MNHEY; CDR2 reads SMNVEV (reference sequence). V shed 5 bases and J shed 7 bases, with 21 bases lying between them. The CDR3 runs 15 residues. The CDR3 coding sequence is TGTGCCAGCAGTAGATCCGGCCCGGGTGAGTTGGAGCAGTACTTC. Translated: CASSRSGPGELEQYF.

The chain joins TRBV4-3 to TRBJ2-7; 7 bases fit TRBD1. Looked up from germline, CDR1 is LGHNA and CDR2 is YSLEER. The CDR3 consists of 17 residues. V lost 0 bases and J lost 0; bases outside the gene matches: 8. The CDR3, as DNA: TGCGCCAGCAGCCAAGATTTGGGACAGACCATCTCCTACGAGCAGTACTTC. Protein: CASSQDLGQTISYEQYF.

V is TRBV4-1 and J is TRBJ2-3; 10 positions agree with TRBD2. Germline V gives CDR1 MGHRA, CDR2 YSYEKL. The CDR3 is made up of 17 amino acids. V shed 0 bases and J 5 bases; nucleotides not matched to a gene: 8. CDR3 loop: CASSQDPSGGVLDTQYF. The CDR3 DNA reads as TGCGCCAGCAGCCAAGATCCGAGCGGGGGGGTTCTAGATACGCAGTATTTT.

The CDR3 DNA reads TGTGCCAGTAGTAGAAGAGGACAGGGGGACAAAAACATTCAGTACTTC. It translates to CASSRRGQGDKNIQYF. J is TRBJ2-4 and V is TRBV19; 10 nucleotides align to TRBD1. The CDR3 spans 16 residues. V shed 4 bases and J 3 bases; nucleotides not matched to a gene: 6. Germline CDR1 and CDR2: LNHDA and SQIVND (reference sequence).

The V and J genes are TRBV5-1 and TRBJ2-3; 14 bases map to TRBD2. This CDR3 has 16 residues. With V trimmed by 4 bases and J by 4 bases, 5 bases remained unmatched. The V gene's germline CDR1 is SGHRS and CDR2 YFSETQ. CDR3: CASSIGTSGSSDTQYF. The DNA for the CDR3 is TGCGCCAGCAGCATCGGGACTAGCGGGAGTTCAGATACGCAGTATTTT.

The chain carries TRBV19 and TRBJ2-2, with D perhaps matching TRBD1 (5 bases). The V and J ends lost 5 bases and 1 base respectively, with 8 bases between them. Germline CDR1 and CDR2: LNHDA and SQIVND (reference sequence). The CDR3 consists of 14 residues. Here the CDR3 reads CASSSGQNTGELFF. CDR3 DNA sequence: TGTGCCAGTAGTTCCGGACAGAACACCGGGGAGCTGTTTTTT.

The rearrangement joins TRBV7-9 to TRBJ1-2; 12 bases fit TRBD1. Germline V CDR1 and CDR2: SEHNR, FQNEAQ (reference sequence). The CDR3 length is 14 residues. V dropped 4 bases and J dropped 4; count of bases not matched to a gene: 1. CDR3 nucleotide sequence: TGTGCCAGCAGCTCGGGACAGGGGGCCTATGGCTACACCTTC. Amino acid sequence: CASSSGQGAYGYTF. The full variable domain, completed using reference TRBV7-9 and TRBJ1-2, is DTGVSQNPRHKITKRGQNVTFRCDPISEHNRLYWYRQTLGQGPEFLTYFQNEAQLEKSRLLSDRFSAERPKGSFSTLEIQRTEQGDSAMYLCASSSGQGAYGYTFGSGTRLTVV.

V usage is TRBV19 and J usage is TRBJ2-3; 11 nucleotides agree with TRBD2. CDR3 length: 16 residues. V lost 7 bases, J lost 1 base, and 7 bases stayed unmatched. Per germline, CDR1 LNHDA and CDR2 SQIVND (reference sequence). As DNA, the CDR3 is TGTGCCAGTACCCTAGCGGGAGGCTTGCGCACAGATACGCAGTATTTT. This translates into CASTLAGGLRTDTQYF.

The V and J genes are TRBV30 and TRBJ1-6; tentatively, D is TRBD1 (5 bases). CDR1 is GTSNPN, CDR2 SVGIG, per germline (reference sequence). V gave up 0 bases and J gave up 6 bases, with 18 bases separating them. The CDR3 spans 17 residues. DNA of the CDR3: TGTGCCTGGAGTGTAACGGGGGGTTCGTCGTTTAATTCACCCCTCCACTTT. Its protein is CAWSVTGGSSFNSPLHF.

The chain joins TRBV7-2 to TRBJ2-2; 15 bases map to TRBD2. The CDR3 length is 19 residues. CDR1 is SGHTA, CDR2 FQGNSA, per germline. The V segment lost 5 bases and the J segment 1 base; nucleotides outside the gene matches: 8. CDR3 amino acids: CASSRGTSGRFLNTGELFF. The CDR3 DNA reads TGTGCCAGCAGCCGGGGGACTAGCGGGAGGTTCCTGAACACCGGGGAGCTGTTTTTT. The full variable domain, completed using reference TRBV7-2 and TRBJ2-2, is GAGVSQSPSNKVTEKGKDVELRCDPISGHTALYWYRQSLGQGLEFLIYFQGNSAPDKSGLPSDRFSAERTGGSVSTLTIQRTQQEDSAVYLCASSRGTSGRFLNTGELFFGEGSRLTVL.

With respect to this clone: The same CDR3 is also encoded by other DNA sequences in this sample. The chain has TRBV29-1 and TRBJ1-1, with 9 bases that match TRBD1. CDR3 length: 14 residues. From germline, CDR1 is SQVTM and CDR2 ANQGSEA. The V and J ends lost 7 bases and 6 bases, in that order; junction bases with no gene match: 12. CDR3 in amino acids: CSAPTTGGAPEAFF. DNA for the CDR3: TGCAGCGCGCCCACTACAGGGGGCGCTCCTGAAGCTTTCTTT.

This chain's CDR3 is CASSLAGGPYEQYF. Here the CDR3 DNA reads TGTGCCAGCAGCTTAGCGGGAGGGCCCTACGAGCAGTACTTC. V is TRBV11-3 and J is TRBJ2-7; 8 bases match TRBD2. This CDR3 is built from 14 residues. V trimming: 1 base; J trimming: 2 bases; junction bases outside the gene matches: 1. CDR1 SGHNT and CDR2 YENEEA come from the germline V gene.

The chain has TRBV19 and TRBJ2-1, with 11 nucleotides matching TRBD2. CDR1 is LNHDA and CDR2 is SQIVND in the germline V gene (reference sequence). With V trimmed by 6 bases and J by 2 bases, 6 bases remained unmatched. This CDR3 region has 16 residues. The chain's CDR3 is CASSEGLAVTYNEQFF. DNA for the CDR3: TGTGCCAGTAGCGAGGGACTAGCGGTGACCTACAATGAGCAGTTCTTC.

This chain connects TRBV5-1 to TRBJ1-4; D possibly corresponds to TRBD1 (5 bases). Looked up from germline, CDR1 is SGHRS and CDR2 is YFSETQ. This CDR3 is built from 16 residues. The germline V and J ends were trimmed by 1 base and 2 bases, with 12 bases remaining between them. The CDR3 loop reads CASSLSGGTTNEKLFF. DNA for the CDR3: TGCGCCAGCAGCTTGTCGGGGGGTACCACTAATGAAAAACTGTTTTTT.

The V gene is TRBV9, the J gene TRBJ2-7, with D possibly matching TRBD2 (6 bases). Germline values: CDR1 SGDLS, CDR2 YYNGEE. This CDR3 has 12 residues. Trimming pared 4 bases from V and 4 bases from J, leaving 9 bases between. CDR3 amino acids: CASSREEYEQYF. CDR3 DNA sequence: TGTGCCAGCAGCAGGGAGGAGTACGAGCAGTACTTC.

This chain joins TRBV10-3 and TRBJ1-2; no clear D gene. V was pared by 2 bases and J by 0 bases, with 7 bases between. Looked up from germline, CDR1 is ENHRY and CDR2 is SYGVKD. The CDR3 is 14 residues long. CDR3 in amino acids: CAISERQANYGYTF. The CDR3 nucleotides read TGTGCCATCAGTGAGAGGCAGGCTAACTATGGCTACACCTTC.

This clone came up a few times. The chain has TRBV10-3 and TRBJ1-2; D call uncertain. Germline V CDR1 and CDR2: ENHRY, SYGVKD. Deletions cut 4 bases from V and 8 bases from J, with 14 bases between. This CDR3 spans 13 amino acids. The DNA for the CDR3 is TGTGCCATCAGTGGCGACTCCGAACGGGGCTACACCTTC. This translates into CAISGDSERGYTF.

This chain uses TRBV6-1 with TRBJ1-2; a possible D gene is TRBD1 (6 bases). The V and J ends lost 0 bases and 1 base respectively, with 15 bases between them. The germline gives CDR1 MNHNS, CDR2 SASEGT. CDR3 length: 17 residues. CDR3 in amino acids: CASSEALQGLINYGYTF. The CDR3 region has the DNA TGTGCCAGCAGTGAAGCGCTTCAGGGGCTAATTAACTATGGCTACACCTTC.

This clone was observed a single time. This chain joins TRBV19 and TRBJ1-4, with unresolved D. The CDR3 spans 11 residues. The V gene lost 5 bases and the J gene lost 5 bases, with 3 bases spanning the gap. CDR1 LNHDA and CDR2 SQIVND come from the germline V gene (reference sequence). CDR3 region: CASSLNEKLFF. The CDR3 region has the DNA TGTGCCAGTAGTCTGAATGAAAAACTGTTTTTT.

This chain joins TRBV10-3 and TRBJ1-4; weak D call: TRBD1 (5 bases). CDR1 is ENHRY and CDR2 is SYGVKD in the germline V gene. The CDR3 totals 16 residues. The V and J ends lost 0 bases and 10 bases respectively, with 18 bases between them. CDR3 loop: CAISESVGQGDGKLFF. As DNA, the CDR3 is TGTGCCATCAGTGAGTCGGTAGGGCAGGGTGACGGAAAACTGTTTTTT.

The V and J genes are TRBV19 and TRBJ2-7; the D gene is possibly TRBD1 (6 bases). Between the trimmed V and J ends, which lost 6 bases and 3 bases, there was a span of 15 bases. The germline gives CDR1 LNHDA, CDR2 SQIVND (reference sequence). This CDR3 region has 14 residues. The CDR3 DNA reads TGTGCCAGTAGCAATAGTCAACAGGGCTACGAGCAGTACTTC. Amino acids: CASSNSQQGYEQYF.

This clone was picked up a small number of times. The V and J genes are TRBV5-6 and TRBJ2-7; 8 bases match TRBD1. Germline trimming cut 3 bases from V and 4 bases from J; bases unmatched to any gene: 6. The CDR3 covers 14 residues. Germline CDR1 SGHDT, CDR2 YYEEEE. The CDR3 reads CASSSGQGRYEQYF. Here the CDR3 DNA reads TGTGCCAGCAGCTCCGGACAGGGTCGGTACGAGCAGTACTTC.

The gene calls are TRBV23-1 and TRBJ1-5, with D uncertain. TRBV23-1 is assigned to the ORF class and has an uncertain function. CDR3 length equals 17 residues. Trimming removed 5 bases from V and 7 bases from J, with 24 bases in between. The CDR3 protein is CASSSRHDPLVYQPQHF. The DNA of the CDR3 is TGCGCCAGCAGTAGCCGACATGATCCCCTGGTGTACCAGCCCCAGCATTTT.

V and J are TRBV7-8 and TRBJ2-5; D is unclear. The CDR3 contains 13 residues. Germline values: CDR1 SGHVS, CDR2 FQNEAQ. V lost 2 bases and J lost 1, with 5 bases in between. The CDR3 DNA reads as TGTGCCAGCAGCTTAATTCTCCAAGAGACCCAGTACTTC. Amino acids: CASSLILQETQYF.

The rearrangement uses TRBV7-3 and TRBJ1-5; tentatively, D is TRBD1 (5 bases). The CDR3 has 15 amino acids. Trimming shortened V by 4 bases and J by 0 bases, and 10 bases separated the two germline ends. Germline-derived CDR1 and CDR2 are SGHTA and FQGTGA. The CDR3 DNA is TGTGCCAGCAGCTCCCGACAGCTTAGCAATCAGCCCCAGCATTTT. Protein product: CASSSRQLSNQPQHF.

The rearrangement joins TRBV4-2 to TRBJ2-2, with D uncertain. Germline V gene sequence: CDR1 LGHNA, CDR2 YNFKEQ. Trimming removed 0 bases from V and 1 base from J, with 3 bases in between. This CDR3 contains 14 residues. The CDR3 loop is CASSQDRNTGELFF. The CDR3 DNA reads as TGTGCCAGCAGCCAAGATAGGAACACCGGGGAGCTGTTTTTT.